This record looks at one T cell receptor (beta chain) sequence and its context. Its specificity is not known. Clones were sequenced by immunoSEQ multiplex PCR, and TCRdb holds only the in-frame ones, with some missing. The sample yields 85,000 to 130,000 clones, approximately 90% seen once. CDR1 and CDR2 (germline): SGHDT, YYEEEE. V gave up 0 bases and J gave up 15 bases; unmatched junction bases: 13. The CDR3 totals 16 residues. The data originate from a study of OX40 agonist ivuxolimab in advanced cancers. Study-wide results and caveats: Clonal expansion was seen in CD4+ and CD8+ blood T cells by week 6 at 0.1 to 3.0 mg/kg. Among the lowest peripheral clonal expansion occurred in 0.1-3.0 mg/kg partial responders.

The sample in question was CD4+ or CD8+ T cells sorted from blood, obtained in a trial of the OX40 agonist ivuxolimab. This receptor was identified in an adult with an advanced solid tumor such as melanoma, head and neck, liver or kidney cancer. The J gene is TRBJ2-1, the V gene TRBV5-6; 12 nucleotides line up with TRBD2. The CDR3 DNA follows: TGTGCCAGCAGCTTGGAACTAGCGGGAGGTCCCGGCCGGGGGTTCTTC. It encodes CASSLELAGGPGRGFF.